This entry concerns a single T cell receptor beta chain. The CDR3 runs to 15 residues. Trimming left V 1 base short and J 3 bases short, with 12 bases between. Looked up from germline, CDR1 is SGHDT and CDR2 is YYEEEE. The data belong to a study of blood T cell repertoires in COVID-19. Overall study: Samples taken during acute and convalescent COVID-19 were collected in the United States, Italy and Spain.

TCRdb's copy holds only in-frame clones and misses some; the assay was immunoSEQ multiplex PCR. The table records tens of thousands of clones, 87% of them present only once. The chain joins TRBV5-6 to TRBJ2-3; weak D call: TRBD1 (7 bases). The TCR comes from a man in his fifties or sixties with acute or convalescent COVID-19. The sample was peripheral blood. CDR3 loop: CASSLPPGGTDTQYF. CDR3 DNA sequence: TGTGCCAGCAGCTTGCCGCCAGGGGGGACAGATACGCAGTATTTT.